This T cell receptor beta chain was recovered during a study of identical twins. Remarks on this clonotype: Its antigen remains unknown.

TCRdb independently ran MiXCR on the 5' RACE reads; one entry per CDR3 protein. The sample contains 1.5 million to 2 million distinct CDR3 sequences, less than 35% of which appear only once. Germline CDR1 is SNHLY and CDR2 is FYNNEI. The length of the CDR3 is 15 residues. General observations from the study: Twin sharing of out-of-frame TCR alpha was underestimated by models in monozygotic pairs. Fewer insertions characterized abundant cord blood beta clonotypes, whereas memory repertoires showed none.

Sequenced input: cord blood. The rearrangement joins TRBV2 to TRBJ2-4; TRBD2 aligns across 14 bases. The DNA end lines up better with TRBJ2-7; the J call may be wrong. The source is a newborn girl in good health. CDR3 residues: CASRTSGGVVHEQYF. Here the CDR3 DNA reads TGTGCCAGCAGGACTAGCGGGGGGGTGGTCCACGAGCAGTACTTC.